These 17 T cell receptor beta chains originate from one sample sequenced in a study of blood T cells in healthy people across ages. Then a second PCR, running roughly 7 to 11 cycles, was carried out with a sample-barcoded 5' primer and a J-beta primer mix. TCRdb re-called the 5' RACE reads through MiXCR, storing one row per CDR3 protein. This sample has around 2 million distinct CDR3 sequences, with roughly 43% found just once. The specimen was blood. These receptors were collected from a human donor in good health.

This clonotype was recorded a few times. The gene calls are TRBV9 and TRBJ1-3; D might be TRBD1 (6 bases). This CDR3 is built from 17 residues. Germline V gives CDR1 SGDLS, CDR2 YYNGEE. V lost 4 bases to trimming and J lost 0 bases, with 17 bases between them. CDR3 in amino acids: CASSPPDRQNSGNTIYF. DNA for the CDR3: TGTGCCAGCAGCCCACCCGACAGGCAAAACTCTGGAAACACCATATATTTT.

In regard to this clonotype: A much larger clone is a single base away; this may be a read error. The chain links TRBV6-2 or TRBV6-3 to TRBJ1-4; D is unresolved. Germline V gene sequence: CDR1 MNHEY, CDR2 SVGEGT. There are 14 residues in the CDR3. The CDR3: CVSSYAPTNEKLFF. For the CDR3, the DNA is TGTGTCAGCAGTTACGCCCCAACTAATGAAAAACTGTTTTTT.

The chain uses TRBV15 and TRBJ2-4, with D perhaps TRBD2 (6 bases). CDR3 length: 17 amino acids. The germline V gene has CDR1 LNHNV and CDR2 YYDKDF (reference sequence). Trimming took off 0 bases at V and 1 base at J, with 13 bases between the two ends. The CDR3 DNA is TGTGCCACCAGCAGAGATGGCTCGGAGGGTGCCAAAAACATTCAGTACTTC. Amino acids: CATSRDGSEGAKNIQYF.

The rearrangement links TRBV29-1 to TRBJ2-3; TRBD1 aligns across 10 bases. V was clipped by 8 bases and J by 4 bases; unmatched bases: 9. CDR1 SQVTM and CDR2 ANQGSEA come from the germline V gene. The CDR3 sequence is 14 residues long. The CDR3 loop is CSTNPGQGPDTQYF. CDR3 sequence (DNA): TGCAGCACGAATCCGGGACAGGGGCCAGATACGCAGTATTTT.

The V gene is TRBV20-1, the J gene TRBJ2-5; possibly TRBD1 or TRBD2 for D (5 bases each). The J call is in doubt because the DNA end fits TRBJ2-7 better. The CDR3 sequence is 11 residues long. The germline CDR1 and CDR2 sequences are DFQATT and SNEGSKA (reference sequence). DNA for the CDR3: TGCAGTGCTGGGGGTTTGGACGAGCAGTACTTC. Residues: CSAGGLDEQYF.

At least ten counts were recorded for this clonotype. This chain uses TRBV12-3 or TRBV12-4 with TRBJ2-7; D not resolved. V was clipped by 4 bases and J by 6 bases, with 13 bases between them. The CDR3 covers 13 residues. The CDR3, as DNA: TGTGCCAGCAGTTGGGCCACGACGGGCGAGCAGTACTTC. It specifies CASSWATTGEQYF.

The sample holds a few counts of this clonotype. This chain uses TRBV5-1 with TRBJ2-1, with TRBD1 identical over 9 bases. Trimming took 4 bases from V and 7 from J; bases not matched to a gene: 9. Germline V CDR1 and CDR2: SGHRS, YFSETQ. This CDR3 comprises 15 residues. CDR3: CASSPGQGRRNEQFF. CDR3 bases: TGCGCCAGCAGCCCGGGACAGGGTAGGAGGAATGAGCAGTTCTTC.

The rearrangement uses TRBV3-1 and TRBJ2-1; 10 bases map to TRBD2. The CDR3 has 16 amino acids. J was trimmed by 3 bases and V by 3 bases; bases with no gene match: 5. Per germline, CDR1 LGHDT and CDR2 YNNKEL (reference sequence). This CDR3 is CASSHLERGGYNEQFF. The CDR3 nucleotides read TGTGCCAGCAGCCACTTGGAGCGGGGGGGCTACAATGAGCAGTTCTTC.

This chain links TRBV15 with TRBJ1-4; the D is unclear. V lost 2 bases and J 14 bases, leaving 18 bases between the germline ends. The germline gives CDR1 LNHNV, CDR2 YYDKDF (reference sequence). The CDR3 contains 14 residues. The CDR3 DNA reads TGTGCCACCAGCAGATCTCCGAAGGGTTTCTCGCTGTTTTTT. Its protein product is CATSRSPKGFSLFF. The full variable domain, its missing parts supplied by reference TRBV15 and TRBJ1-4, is DAMVIQNPRYQVTQFGKPVTLSCSQTLNHNVMYWYQQKSSQAPKLLFHYYDKDFNNEADTPDNFQSRRPNTSFCFLDIRSPGLGDTAMYLCATSRSPKGFSLFFGSGTQLSVL.

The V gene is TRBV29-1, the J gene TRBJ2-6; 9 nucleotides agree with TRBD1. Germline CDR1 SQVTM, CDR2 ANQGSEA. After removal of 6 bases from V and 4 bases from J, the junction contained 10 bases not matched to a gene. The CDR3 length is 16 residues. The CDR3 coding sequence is TGCAGCGTCAGTACAGGGGGCGCACAAGGGGCCAACGTCCTGACTTTC. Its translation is CSVSTGGAQGANVLTF.

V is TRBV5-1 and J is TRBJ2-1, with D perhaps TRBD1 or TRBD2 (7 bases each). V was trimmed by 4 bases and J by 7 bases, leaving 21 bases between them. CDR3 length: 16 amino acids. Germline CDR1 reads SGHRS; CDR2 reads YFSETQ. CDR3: CASSPGGGPSRNEQFF. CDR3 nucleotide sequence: TGCGCCAGCAGCCCAGGGGGGGGCCCCTCCCGGAATGAGCAGTTCTTC.

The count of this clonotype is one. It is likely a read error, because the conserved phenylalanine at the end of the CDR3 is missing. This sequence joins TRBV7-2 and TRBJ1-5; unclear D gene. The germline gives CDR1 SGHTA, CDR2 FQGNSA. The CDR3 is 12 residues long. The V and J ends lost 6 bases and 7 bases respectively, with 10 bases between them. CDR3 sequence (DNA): TGTGCCAGCAGTCCGCCGGCACAGCCCCAGCATTTA. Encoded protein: CASSPPAQPQHL.

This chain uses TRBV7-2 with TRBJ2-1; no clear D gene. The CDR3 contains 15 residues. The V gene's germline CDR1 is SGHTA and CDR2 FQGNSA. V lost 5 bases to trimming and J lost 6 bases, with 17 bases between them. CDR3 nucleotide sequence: TGTGCCAGCAGCCCCGAAAGAATAACGCTCAATGAGCAGTTCTTC. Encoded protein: CASSPERITLNEQFF.

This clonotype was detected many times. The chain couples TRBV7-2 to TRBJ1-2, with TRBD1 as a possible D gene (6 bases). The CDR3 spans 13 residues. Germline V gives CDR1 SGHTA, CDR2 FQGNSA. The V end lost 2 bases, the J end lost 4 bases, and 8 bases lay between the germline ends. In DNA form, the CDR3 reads TGTGCCAGCAGCTTAAGGGGGTCCTATGGCTACACCTTC. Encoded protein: CASSLRGSYGYTF. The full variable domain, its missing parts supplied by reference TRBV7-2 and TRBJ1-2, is GAGVSQSPSNKVTEKGKDVELRCDPISGHTALYWYRQSLGQGLEFLIYFQGNSAPDKSGLPSDRFSAERTGGSVSTLTIQRTQQEDSAVYLCASSLRGSYGYTFGSGTRLTVV.

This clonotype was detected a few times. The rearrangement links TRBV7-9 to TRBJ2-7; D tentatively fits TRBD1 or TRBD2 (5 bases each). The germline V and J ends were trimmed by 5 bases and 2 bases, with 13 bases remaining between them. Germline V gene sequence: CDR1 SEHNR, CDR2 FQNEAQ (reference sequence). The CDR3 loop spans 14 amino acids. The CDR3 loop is CASSPGPSPYEQYF. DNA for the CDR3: TGTGCCAGCAGCCCGGGACCTTCCCCCTACGAGCAGTACTTC.

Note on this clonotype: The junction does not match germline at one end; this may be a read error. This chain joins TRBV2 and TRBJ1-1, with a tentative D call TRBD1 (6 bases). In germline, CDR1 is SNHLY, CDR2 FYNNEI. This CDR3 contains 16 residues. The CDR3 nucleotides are TGTGGCAGCAGGTTAGAGGGGGACTCTAGGAACACTGAAGCTTTCTTT. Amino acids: CGSRLEGDSRNTEAFF.

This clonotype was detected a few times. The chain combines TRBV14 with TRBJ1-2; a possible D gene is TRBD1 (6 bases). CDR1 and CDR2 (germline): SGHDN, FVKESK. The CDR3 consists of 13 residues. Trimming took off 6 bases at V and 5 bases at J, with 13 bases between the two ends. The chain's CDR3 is CASSQGHGYGYTF. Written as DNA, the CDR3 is TGTGCCAGCAGTCAGGGACACGGGTATGGCTACACCTTC.